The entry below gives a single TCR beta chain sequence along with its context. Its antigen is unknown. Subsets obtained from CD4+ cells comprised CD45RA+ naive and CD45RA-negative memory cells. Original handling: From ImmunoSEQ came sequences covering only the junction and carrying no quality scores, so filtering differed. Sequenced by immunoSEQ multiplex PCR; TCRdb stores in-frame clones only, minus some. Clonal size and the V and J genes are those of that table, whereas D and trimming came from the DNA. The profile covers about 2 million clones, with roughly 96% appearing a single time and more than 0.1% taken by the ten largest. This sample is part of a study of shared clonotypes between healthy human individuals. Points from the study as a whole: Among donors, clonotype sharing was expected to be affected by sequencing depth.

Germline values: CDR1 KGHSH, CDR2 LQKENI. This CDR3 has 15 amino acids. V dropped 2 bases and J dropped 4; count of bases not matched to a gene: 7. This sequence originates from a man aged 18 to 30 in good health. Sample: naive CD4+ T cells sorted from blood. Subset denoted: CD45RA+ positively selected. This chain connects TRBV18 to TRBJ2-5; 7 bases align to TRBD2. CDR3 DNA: TGTGCCAGCTCACCAAGTGGCGGGAGAGCAGAGACCCAGTACTTC. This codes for CASSPSGGRAETQYF.